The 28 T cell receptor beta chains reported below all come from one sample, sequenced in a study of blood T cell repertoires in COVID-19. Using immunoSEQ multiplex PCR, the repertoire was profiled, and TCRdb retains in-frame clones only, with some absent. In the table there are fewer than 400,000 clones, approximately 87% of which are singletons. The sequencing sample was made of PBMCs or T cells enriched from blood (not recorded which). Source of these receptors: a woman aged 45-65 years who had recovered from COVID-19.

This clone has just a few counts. CDR3 sequence reads: CASSISAGGITDTQYF. CDR3 in DNA: TGTGCCAGTAGTATCTCCGCGGGGGGAATAACAGATACGCAGTATTTT. The V gene is TRBV19, the J gene TRBJ2-3, with TRBD2 matching over 8 bases. Germline assignment: CDR1 LNHDA and CDR2 SQIVND (reference sequence). The length of the CDR3 is 16 residues. The ends lost 3 bases at V and 3 bases at J; junction bases unmatched: 8.

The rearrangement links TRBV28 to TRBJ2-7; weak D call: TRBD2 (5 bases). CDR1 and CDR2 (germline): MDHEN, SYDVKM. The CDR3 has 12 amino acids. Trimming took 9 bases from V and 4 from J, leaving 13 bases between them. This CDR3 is CASGGALYEQYF. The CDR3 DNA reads TGTGCCAGTGGAGGAGCCCTATACGAGCAGTACTTC.

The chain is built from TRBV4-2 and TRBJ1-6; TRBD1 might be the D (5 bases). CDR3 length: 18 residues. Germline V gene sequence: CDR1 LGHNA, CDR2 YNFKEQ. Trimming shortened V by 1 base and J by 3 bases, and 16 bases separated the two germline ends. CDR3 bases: TGTGCCAGCAGCCAAGTGGGGCGACAGCAAAACTATAATTCACCCCTCCACTTT. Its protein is CASSQVGRQQNYNSPLHF.

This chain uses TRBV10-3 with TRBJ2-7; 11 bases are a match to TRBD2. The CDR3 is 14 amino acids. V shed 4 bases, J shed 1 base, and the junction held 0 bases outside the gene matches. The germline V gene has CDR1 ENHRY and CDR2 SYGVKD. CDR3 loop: CAISGLAGSYEQYF. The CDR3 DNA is TGTGCCATCAGTGGACTAGCGGGGTCCTACGAGCAGTACTTC.

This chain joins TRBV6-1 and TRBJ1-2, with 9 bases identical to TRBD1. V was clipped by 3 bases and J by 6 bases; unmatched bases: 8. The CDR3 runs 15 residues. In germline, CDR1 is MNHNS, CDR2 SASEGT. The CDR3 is CASSDPRTGDNGYTF. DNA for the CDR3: TGTGCCAGCAGTGACCCCAGGACAGGGGATAATGGCTACACCTTC.

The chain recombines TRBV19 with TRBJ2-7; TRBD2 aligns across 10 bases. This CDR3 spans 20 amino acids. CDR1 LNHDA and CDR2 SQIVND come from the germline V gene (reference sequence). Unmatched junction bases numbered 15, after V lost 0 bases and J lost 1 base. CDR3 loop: CASSIDGRASGGSGSYEQYF. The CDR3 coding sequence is TGTGCCAGTAGTATAGACGGCAGGGCTAGCGGGGGATCGGGTTCCTACGAGCAGTACTTC.

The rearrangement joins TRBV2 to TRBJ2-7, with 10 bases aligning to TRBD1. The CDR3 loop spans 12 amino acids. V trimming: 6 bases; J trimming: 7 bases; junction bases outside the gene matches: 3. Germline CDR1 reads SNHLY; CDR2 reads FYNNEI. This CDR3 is CASRDRGKEQYF. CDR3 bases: TGTGCCAGCAGGGACAGGGGGAAGGAGCAGTACTTC.

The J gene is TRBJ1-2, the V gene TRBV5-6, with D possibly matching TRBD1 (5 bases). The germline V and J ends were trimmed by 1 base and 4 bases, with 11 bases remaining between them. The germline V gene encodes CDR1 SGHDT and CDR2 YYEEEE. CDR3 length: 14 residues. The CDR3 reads CASSLRGYGYGYTF. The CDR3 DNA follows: TGTGCCAGCAGCTTGCGGGGGTACGGCTATGGCTACACCTTC. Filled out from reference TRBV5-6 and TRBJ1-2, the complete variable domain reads DAGVTQSPTHLIKTRGQQVTLRCSPKSGHDTVSWYQQALGQGPQFIFQYYEEEERQRGNFPDRFSGHQFPNYSSELNVNALLLGDSALYLCASSLRGYGYGYTFGSGTRLTVV.

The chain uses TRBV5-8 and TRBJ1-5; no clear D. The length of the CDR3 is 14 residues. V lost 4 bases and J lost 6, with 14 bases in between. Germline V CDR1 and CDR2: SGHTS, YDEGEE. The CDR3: CASSPEWFGQPQHF. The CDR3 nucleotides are TGTGCCAGCAGCCCTGAGTGGTTCGGTCAGCCCCAGCATTTT.

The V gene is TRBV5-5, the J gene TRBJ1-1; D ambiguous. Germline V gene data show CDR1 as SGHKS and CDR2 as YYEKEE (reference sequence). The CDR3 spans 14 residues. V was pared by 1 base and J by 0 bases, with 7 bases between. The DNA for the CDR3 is TGTGCCAGCAGCTTGTCTTTTCTGAACACTGAAGCTTTCTTT. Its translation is CASSLSFLNTEAFF.

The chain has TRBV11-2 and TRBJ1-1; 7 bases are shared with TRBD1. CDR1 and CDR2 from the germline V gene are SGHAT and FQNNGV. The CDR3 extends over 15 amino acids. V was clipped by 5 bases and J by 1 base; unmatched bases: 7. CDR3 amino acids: CASSPPRGTNTEAFF. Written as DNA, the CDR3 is TGTGCCAGCAGCCCGCCCAGGGGGACGAACACTGAAGCTTTCTTT.

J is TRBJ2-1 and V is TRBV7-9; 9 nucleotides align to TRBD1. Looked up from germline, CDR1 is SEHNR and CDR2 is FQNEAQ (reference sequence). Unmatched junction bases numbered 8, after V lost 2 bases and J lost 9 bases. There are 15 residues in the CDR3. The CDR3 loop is CASSLTRTGAGEQFF. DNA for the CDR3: TGTGCCAGCAGCTTAACCCGGACAGGGGCGGGTGAGCAGTTCTTC.

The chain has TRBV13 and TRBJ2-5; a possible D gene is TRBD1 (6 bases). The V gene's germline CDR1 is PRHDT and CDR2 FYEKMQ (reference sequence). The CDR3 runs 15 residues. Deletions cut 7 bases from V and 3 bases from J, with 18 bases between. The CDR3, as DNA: TGTGCCAGCACCCGCATCCTGGGGGCAGAAGAGACCCAGTACTTC. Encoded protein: CASTRILGAEETQYF.

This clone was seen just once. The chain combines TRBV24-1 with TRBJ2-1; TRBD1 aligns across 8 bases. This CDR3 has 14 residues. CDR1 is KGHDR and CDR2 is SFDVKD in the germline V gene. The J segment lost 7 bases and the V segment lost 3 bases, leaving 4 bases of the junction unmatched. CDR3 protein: CATSDGQGSNEQFF. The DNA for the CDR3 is TGTGCCACCAGTGATGGACAGGGTAGTAATGAGCAGTTCTTC.

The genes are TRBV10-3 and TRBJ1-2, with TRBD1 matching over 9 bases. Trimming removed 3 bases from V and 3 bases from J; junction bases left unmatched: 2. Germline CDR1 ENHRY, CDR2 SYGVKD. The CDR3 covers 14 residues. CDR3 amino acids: CAISDWDRDYGYTF. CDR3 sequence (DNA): TGTGCCATCAGTGACTGGGACAGGGACTATGGCTACACCTTC.

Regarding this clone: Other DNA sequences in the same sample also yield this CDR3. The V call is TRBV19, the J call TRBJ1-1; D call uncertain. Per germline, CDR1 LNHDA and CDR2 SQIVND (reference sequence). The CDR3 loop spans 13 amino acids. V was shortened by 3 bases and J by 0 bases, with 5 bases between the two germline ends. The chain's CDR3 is CASSIIVNTEAFF. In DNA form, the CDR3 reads TGTGCCAGTAGTATTATTGTGAACACTGAAGCTTTCTTT.

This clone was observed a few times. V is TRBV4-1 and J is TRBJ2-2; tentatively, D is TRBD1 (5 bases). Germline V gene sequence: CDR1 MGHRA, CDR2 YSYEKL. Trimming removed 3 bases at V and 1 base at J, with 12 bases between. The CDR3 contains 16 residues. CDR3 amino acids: CASSQPPDRNTGELFF. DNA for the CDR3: TGCGCCAGCAGCCAGCCACCCGACAGGAACACCGGGGAGCTGTTTTTT.

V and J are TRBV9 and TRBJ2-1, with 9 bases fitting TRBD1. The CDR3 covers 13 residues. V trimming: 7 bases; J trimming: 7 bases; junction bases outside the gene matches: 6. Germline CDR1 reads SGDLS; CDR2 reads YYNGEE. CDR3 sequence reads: CASGGTGSNEQFF. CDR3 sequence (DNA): TGTGCCAGCGGGGGGACAGGGTCGAATGAGCAGTTCTTC.

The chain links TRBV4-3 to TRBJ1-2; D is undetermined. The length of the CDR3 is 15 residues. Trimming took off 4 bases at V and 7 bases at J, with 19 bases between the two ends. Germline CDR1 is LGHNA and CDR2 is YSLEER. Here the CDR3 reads CASSPGRILTIGYTF. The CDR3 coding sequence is TGCGCCAGCAGCCCCGGGAGAATCCTAACTATTGGCTACACCTTC.

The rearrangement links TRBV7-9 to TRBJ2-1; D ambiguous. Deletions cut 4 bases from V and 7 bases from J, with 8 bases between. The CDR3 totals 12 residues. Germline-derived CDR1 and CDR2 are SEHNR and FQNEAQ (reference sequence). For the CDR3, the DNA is TGTGCCAGCAGCTCACGACATAATGAGCAGTTCTTC. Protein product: CASSSRHNEQFF.

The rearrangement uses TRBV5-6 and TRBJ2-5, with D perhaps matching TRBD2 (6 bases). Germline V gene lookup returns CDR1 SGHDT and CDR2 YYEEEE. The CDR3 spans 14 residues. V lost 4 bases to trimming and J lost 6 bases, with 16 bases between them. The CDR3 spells CASSGTSIRKTQYF. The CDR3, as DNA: TGTGCCAGCAGCGGGACTTCCATTCGGAAGACCCAGTACTTC.

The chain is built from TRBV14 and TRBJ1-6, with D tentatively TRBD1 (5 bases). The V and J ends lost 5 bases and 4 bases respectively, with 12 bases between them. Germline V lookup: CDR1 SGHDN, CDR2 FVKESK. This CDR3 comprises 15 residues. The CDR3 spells CASSSMGTYNSPLHF. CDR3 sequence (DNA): TGTGCCAGCAGCTCCATGGGGACTTATAATTCACCCCTCCACTTT.

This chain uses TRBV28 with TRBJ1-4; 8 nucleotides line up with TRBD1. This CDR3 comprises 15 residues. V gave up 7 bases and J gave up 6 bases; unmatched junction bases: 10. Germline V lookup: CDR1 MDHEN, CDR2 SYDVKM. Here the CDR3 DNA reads TGTGCCAGCACCTCTGCCGGGACAGGTCATGAAAAACTGTTTTTT. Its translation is CASTSAGTGHEKLFF.

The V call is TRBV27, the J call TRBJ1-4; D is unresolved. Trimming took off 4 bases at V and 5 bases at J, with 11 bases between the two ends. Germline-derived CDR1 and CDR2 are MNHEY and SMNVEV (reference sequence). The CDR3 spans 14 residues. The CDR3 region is CASSSQVKNEKLFF. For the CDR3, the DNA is TGTGCCAGCAGTTCCCAGGTGAAGAATGAAAAACTGTTTTTT. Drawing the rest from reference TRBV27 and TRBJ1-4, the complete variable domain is EAQVTQNPRYLITVTGKKLTVTCSQNMNHEYMSWYRQDPGLGLRQIYYSMNVEVTDKGDVPEGYKVSRKEKRNFPLILESPSPNQTSLYFCASSSQVKNEKLFFGSGTQLSVL.

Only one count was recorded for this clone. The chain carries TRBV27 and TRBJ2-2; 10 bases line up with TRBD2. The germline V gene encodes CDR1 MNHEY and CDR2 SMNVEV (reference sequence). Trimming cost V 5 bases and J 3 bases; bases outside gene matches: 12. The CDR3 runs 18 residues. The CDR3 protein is CASSSGGAKVGYTGELFF. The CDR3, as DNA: TGTGCCAGCAGTAGCGGGGGGGCGAAGGTTGGGTACACCGGGGAGCTGTTTTTT.

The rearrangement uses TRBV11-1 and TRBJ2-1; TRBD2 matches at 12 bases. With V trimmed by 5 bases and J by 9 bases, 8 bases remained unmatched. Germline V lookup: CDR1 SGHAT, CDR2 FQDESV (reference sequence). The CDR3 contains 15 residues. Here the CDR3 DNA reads TGTGCCAGCAGCAAACTAGCGGGGGGTTACGGTGAGCAGTTCTTC. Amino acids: CASSKLAGGYGEQFF.

The CDR3 DNA is TGTGCCATCAGTGAGTCCTCGTCCACGCAGGGGTCTGAAGCTTTCTTT. It encodes CAISESSSTQGSEAFF. This rearrangement joins TRBV10-3 to TRBJ1-1; possibly TRBD1 for D (6 bases). The CDR3 spans 16 residues. V lost 0 bases to trimming and J lost 6 bases, with 17 bases between them. Looked up from germline, CDR1 is ENHRY and CDR2 is SYGVKD.

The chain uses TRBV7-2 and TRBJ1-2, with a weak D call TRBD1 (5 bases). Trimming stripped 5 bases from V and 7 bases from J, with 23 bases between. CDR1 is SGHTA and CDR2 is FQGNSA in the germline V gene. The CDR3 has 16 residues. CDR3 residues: CASSPHQGSGHGGYTF. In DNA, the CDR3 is TGTGCCAGCAGCCCCCACCAGGGCTCAGGTCATGGTGGCTACACCTTC.